This entry lists 13 T cell receptor beta chains sequenced from one sample in a study of T-cell reconstitution after alpha-beta-depleted transplantation in children (dated by TCRdb to between 2015 and 2016). The sample's treatment or condition label, in plain terms: allogeneic hematopoietic cell transplantation with graft depleted of TCRalphabeta T cells and CD19 B cells. Library method: PCR. Sequencing took place on an Illumina HiSeq 2500. TCR libraries were prepared with molecular barcoding, using unique molecular identifiers to normalize TCRbeta repertoire quantification. TCRdb trimmed public reads at Q25 via fastp, called clones via MiXCR and kept in-frame beta chains. One record per CDR3 amino acid sequence lists the most common genes and DNA. In this sample the table shows fewer than 750,000 distinct CDR3 sequences, over 25% of which occur a single time. Around a third of the sample goes to the ten largest clones.

This specimen consisted of PBMCs, obtained before TCRalphabeta/CD19-depleted stem cell transplant. The receptors here all came from a boy younger than two with Wiskott-Aldrich syndrome, due to receive a stem cell transplant.

V is TRBV4-1 and J is TRBJ2-1; perhaps TRBD2 as D (6 bases). Germline V gene data show CDR1 as MGHRA and CDR2 as YSYEKL. Trimming removed 1 base from V and 6 bases from J, with 16 bases in between. The CDR3 covers 16 residues. DNA for the CDR3: TGCGCCAGCAGCCAAGTTTCAAGTGATAGCGGCAATGAGCAGTTCTTC. This encodes CASSQVSSDSGNEQFF.

V is TRBV6-5 and J is TRBJ1-2; D is unclear. This CDR3 contains 17 residues. Trimming shortened V by 0 bases and J by 2 bases, and 16 bases separated the two germline ends. The V gene's germline CDR1 is MNHEY and CDR2 SVGAGI. CDR3 sequence (DNA): TGTGCCAGCAGTTACTCTTTACCGGACGGACGGAACTATGGCTACACCTTC. Translating gives CASSYSLPDGRNYGYTF.

This clonotype qualifies as medium-sized. The chain is built from TRBV20-1 and TRBJ2-7; 12 bases match TRBD2. The CDR3 covers 16 residues. J was trimmed by 1 base and V by 6 bases; bases with no gene match: 10. Germline-derived CDR1 and CDR2 are DFQATT and SNEGSKA (reference sequence). CDR3 coding DNA: TGCAGTGCCCTCACCCGAGGGACTAGCGGGTCCTACGAGCAGTACTTC. The encoded protein is CSALTRGTSGSYEQYF.

In its sample, this clonotype was seen a few times. The chain combines TRBV5-1 with TRBJ2-7; 9 bases fit TRBD1. The germline gives CDR1 SGHRS, CDR2 YFSETQ. CDR3 length: 15 residues. Losses at the gene ends were 1 base for V and 1 base for J; bases not matched to a gene: 3. CDR3 DNA sequence: TGCGCCAGCAGCTTGTTGGGACAGGGTTCCTACGAGCAGTACTTC. This codes for CASSLLGQGSYEQYF.

This clonotype was observed a few times. The rearrangement joins TRBV28 to TRBJ2-1; 7 bases line up with TRBD2. This CDR3 has 19 residues. Losses at the gene ends were 5 bases for V and 0 bases for J; bases not matched to a gene: 16. The germline gives CDR1 MDHEN, CDR2 SYDVKM. The CDR3 DNA sequence: TGTGCCAGCAGTCCACTATTACCTCTAGCGGCGAGCTCCTACAATGAGCAGTTCTTC. Protein sequence: CASSPLLPLAASSYNEQFF.

This clonotype turned up a few times. The chain carries TRBV20-1 and TRBJ2-5, with 8 bases identical to TRBD2. Germline CDR1 DFQATT, CDR2 SNEGSKA (reference sequence). This CDR3 has 14 amino acids. Trimming took 6 bases from V and 1 from J; bases not matched to a gene: 7. Here the CDR3 reads CSALDRGGQETQYF. In DNA, the CDR3 is TGCAGTGCGCTTGATCGGGGGGGCCAAGAGACCCAGTACTTC.

The V call is TRBV6-1, the J call TRBJ2-5, with D perhaps given as TRBD1 or TRBD2 (5 bases each). Germline CDR1 is MNHNS and CDR2 is SASEGT. The length of the CDR3 is 16 residues. V was clipped by 2 bases and J by 7 bases, with 20 bases between them. The CDR3 DNA sequence: TGTGCCAGCAGTGAAAACCGGCCCCTCAGTGGGGGGACCCAGTACTTC. Protein: CASSENRPLSGGTQYF.

The table lists this clonotype with a few counts. The CDR3 coding sequence is TGTGCCAGCAGTTTGGCAGGGCCGGCGGGGTACGAGCAGTACTTC. It yields the protein CASSLAGPAGYEQYF. The rearrangement joins TRBV28 to TRBJ2-7; D might be TRBD2 (6 bases). Germline V gene lookup returns CDR1 MDHEN and CDR2 SYDVKM. The germline V and J ends were trimmed by 3 bases and 4 bases, with 16 bases remaining between them. The CDR3 spans 15 residues.

The chain has TRBV6-1 and TRBJ2-1, with TRBD2 matching over 16 bases. Trimming took 0 bases from V and 9 from J; bases not matched to a gene: 11. CDR3 size: 19 residues. Germline V lookup: CDR1 MNHNS, CDR2 SASEGT. The CDR3 region is CASSEAATGTSGRATEQFF. The CDR3 DNA sequence: TGTGCCAGCAGTGAAGCGGCCACCGGGACTAGCGGGAGGGCCACTGAGCAGTTCTTC.

The chain combines TRBV9 with TRBJ2-7; TRBD2 is a possible D gene (6 bases). The CDR3 runs 15 residues. The V end lost 0 bases, the J end lost 2 bases, and 12 bases lay between the germline ends. CDR1 is SGDLS, CDR2 YYNGEE, per germline. The CDR3 nucleotides are TGTGCCAGCAGCGTAGGGACGGGAGCGACCTACGAGCAGTACTTC. This translates into CASSVGTGATYEQYF.

This clonotype came up a few times. The CDR3 is CASSLSGIVIQYF. CDR3 nucleotides: TGTGCCAGCAGCTTGAGCGGGATAGTTATACAGTATTTT. The chain joins TRBV7-2 to TRBJ2-3, with TRBD2 matching 7 bases. Per germline, CDR1 SGHTA and CDR2 FQGNSA. The CDR3 extends over 13 amino acids. V shed 3 bases and J 12 bases; nucleotides not matched to a gene: 9.

The chain uses TRBV12-3 or TRBV12-4 and TRBJ2-1; D is possibly TRBD2 (6 bases). Trimming took 6 bases from V and 6 from J, leaving 9 bases between them. The CDR3 spans 12 residues. The CDR3 loop reads CASSPLANEQFF. For the CDR3, the DNA is TGTGCCAGCAGCCCACTAGCCAATGAGCAGTTCTTC.

The CDR3 loop reads CASSRDWDSWEQFF. The CDR3, as DNA: TGTGCCAGCAGCCGGGACTGGGACTCATGGGAGCAGTTCTTC. This chain links TRBV9 with TRBJ2-1, with D possibly being TRBD2 (6 bases). V lost 4 bases, J lost 10 bases, and 18 bases lay in between. Germline CDR1 SGDLS, CDR2 YYNGEE. This CDR3 is built from 14 residues.